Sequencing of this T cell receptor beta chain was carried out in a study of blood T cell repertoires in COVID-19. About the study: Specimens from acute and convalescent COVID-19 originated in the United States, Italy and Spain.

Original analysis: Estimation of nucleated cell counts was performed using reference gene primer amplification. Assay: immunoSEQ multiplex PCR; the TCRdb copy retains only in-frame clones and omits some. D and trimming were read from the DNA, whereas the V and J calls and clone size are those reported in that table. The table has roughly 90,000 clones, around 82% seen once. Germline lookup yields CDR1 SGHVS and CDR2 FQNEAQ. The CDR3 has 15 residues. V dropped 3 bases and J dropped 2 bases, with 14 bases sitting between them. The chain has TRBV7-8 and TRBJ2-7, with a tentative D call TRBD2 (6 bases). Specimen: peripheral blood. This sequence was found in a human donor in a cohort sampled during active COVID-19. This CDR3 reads CASSLGLGDTYEQYF. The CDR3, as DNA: TGTGCCAGCAGCTTGGGACTCGGGGATACCTACGAGCAGTACTTC.